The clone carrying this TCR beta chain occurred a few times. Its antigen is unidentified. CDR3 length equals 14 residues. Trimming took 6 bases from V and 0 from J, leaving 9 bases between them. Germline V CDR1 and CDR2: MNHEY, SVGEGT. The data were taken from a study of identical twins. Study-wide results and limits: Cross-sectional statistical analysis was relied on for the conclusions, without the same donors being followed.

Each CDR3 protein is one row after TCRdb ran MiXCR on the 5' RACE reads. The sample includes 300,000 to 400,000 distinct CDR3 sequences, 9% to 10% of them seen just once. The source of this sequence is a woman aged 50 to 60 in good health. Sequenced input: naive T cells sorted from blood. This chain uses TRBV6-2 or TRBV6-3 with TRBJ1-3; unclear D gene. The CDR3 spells CASSLEDSGNTIYF. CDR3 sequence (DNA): TGTGCCAGCAGCCTGGAAGACTCTGGAAACACCATATATTTT.